These 6 T cell receptor beta chains originate from one sample sequenced in a study of blood T cell repertoires in COVID-19. Sequenced by immunoSEQ multiplex PCR; TCRdb stores in-frame clones only, minus some. The sample shows about 180,000 clones, approximately 86% of them seen only once. The sample taken for sequencing was peripheral blood. The receptor set was obtained from a woman between 25 and 40 years old with active or convalescent COVID-19.

This clone appeared a single time. The CDR3 loop reads CASSLRRISWETQYF. The CDR3 DNA follows: TGTGCCAGCAGCTTACGGAGAATATCTTGGGAGACCCAGTACTTC. V usage is TRBV7-9 and J usage is TRBJ2-5, with unresolved D. Germline V lookup: CDR1 SEHNR, CDR2 FQNEAQ (reference sequence). This CDR3 is 15 amino acids long. With 2 bases removed from V and 5 bases from J, the gap between germline ends came to 15 bases. Using reference TRBV7-9 and TRBJ2-5 for the parts outside the CDR3, the full variable domain is DTGVSQNPRHKITKRGQNVTFRCDPISEHNRLYWYRQTLGQGPEFLTYFQNEAQLEKSRLLSDRFSAERPKGSFSTLEIQRTEQGDSAMYLCASSLRRISWETQYFGPGTRLLVL.

The chain carries TRBV20-1 and TRBJ1-2, with TRBD1 matching 7 bases. The germline gives CDR1 DFQATT, CDR2 SNEGSKA (reference sequence). The ends lost 7 bases at V and 12 bases at J; junction bases unmatched: 11. This CDR3 contains 11 residues. The CDR3 is CSVRDREVDTF. CDR3 DNA: TGCAGTGTCCGAGACAGGGAGGTGGACACCTTC.

The chain uses TRBV4-1 and TRBJ2-1, with D perhaps matching TRBD1 (6 bases). In germline, CDR1 is MGHRA, CDR2 YSYEKL. V lost 4 bases, J lost 7 bases, and 17 bases lay in between. The CDR3 runs to 15 residues. The CDR3 protein is CASSPSSQRGNEQFF. The CDR3 DNA sequence: TGCGCCAGCAGCCCCTCGTCCCAGAGGGGGAATGAGCAGTTCTTC.

The genes are TRBV5-6 and TRBJ2-1; 9 nucleotides match TRBD2. The germline V gene encodes CDR1 SGHDT and CDR2 YYEEEE. V lost 1 base and J lost 4; bases outside the gene matches: 6. The CDR3 covers 16 residues. The CDR3 spells CASSLRVLAGYNEQFF. The CDR3 DNA reads as TGTGCCAGCAGCTTGCGTGTACTAGCGGGTTACAATGAGCAGTTCTTC.

This chain uses TRBV5-1 with TRBJ2-5; 7 nucleotides agree with TRBD1. The CDR3 is 14 amino acids. CDR1 is SGHRS, CDR2 YFSETQ, per germline. V lost 2 bases, J lost 3 bases, and 4 bases stayed unmatched. The CDR3 nucleotides read TGCGCCAGCAGCTTTGACAGGGAGAAAGAGACCCAGTACTTC. Its protein is CASSFDREKETQYF.

The chain is built from TRBV28 and TRBJ2-7, with 11 positions matching TRBD1. V lost 9 bases, J lost 1 base, and 5 bases stayed unmatched. Germline lookup yields CDR1 MDHEN and CDR2 SYDVKM. The CDR3 is made up of 14 amino acids. The CDR3 DNA follows: TGTGCCAGTCGGACAGGGGGCCTTTCCTACGAGCAGTACTTC. Its protein product is CASRTGGLSYEQYF.